This TCR beta chain originates from a study of control samples from healthy donors and cancer patients. The sample holds a few counts of this clone. The table came from immunoSEQ multiplex PCR; TCRdb's copy has only in-frame clones and leaves some out. The profile shows 120,000 or so clones, around nine tenths of them singletons. Germline CDR1 SGHTS, CDR2 YDEGEE. V was trimmed by 2 bases and J by 4 bases, leaving 6 bases between them. The CDR3 consists of 12 residues. Sequencing was done on a sample of blood. The chain recombines TRBV5-8 with TRBJ1-2; D not resolved. The receptor was derived from a man aged 30 to 45 in good health. Here the CDR3 DNA reads TGTGCCAGCAGCTTTGACGGCTATGGCTACACCTTC. This gives the protein CASSFDGYGYTF.